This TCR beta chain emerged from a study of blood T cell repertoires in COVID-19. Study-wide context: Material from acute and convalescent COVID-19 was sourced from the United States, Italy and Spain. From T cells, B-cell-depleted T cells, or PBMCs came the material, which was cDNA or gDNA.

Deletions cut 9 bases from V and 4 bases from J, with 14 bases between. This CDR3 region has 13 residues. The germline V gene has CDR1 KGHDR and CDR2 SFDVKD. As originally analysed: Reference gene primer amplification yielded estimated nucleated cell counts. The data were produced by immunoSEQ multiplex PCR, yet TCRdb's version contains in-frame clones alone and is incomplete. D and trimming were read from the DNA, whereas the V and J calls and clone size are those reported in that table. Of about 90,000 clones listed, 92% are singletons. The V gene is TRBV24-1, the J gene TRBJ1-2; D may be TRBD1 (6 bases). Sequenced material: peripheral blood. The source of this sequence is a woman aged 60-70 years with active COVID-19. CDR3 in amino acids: CATSRGQGYGYTF. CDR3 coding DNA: TGTGCCACCTCACGGGGACAAGGCTATGGCTACACCTTC.